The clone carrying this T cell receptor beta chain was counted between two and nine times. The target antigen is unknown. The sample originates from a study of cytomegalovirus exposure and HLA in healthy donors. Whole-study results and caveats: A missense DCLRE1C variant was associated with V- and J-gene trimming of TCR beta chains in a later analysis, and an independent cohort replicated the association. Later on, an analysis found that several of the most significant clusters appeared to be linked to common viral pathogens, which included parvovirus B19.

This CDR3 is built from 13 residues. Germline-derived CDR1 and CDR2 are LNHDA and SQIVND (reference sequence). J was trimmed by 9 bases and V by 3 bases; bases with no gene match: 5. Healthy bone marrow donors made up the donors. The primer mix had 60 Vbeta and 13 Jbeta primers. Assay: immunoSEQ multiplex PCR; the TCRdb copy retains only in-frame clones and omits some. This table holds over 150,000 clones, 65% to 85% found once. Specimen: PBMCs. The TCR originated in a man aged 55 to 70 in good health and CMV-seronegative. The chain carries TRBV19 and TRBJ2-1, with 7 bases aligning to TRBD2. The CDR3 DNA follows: TGTGCCAGTAGTATCAACGGGAGGAGTGAGCAGTTCTTC. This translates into CASSINGRSEQFF.